This entry features one T cell receptor (beta chain) sequence. This clonotype has more than one count but fewer than ten. The target of this receptor is not known. Base qualities are not provided; no much larger clone lies one nucleotide away. The CDR3 starts with the cysteine, ends with the phenylalanine, and has 16 residues. The read is trimmed to its CDR3 DNA, 48 bases read in frame from base 1. CDR1 is given as SGHRS and CDR2 as YFSETQ, both from the germline V gene. Deletion took 3 bases off V and 1 base off J, with a span of 16 bases between the germline ends. The TCR beta CDR3 regions were amplified from the RNA transcripts. The first round of RT-PCR for the TCR CDR3 was performed with the HTBI primer set and the Qiagen OneStep RT-PCR kit. A second multiplex PCR round built the libraries, followed by size selection and purification. Sequencing of the libraries was done on an Illumina HiSeq2000 using paired-end 100 bp reads. In the original analysis: SOAPnuke was used to process the raw data, throwing out any read that contained adapters or uncalled bases, had a mean Phred below 15, or lacked an exact constant-primer or identifier match. High-quality paired reads were merged using COPE v1.2.5, and each unique nucleotide sequence was defined as a clonotype. Clonotypes were aligned to IMGT TRBV, TRBD and TRBJ reference segments using MiTCR v1.1. Only V-J combinations with frequency above 0.0001, covering about 99% of repertoires, were analysed. A TCS score was defined as the ratio of F50 (clonal expansion) to E x V (chaos), with BLOSUM62-based TCRdist applied between CDR3 peptides within each V-J. Welch's t-statistics and random forest reduced roughly 540 V-J features to fewer than 15, which were used in a naive Bayes classifier (R e1071). TCRdb's own reprocessing of the public reads used fastp at Q25 and MiXCR and kept productive beta chains. Rows are combined by CDR3 protein, so each entry shows the most common genes and DNA. What appears here as the V and J calls and clone size reflects TCRdb's work, not the paper's. This sample comprises approximately 700,000 distinct CDR3 sequences, 15% to 20% of them detected only once. The ten most abundant clones make up roughly 8% of the sample.

The sample originates from a study of T cells in Graves' hyperthyroidism and ophthalmopathy (dated by TCRdb to the late 2010s). In the study overall: Peripheral blood samples were taken at the time of initial diagnosis, prior to any treatment. To identify distinguishing TCR V-J signatures, a discovery cohort of 100 patients was used, comprising some 43 with Graves' ophthalmopathy and approximately 57 with stable Graves' hyperthyroidism. An independent validation cohort of around 19 hyperthyroidism patients and more than 15 patients who later progressed to ophthalmopathy tested prospective prediction of ophthalmopathy. The 100 discovery patients were randomly split 7:3 into training and test sets. The study also compared thyroid tissue and blood T-cell repertoires from roughly 6 Graves' hyperthyroidism patients. Following sampling, methimazole starting at 30 mg daily was given to hyperthyroidism patients, and high-dose intravenous methylprednisolone was given to ophthalmopathy patients. According to the paper, TCR Vbeta CDR3 sequencing was carried out on 135 peripheral blood samples, which came from approximately 43 ophthalmopathy, 75 or so hyperthyroidism and some 17 progressor patients. Paper-wide results and their limitations: No statistical method was used to set the sample size in advance, and investigators knew the group allocation. Most expanded thyroid clonotypes (frequency above 0.001) were also found in blood, which suggests that blood repertoires may mirror thyroid immune responses. In validation, the model predicted progression to ophthalmopathy with about 71% sensitivity and around 72% specificity, a median of 6.5 months before onset. A model built on a 13 V-J signature distinguished ophthalmopathy from stable hyperthyroidism, reaching over 85% sensitivity and 81.08% specificity in cross-validation and 80%/75% in testing.

A patient counted as having stable Graves' hyperthyroidism if no progression to ophthalmopathy occurred over 18 months of follow-up. Hyperthyroidism patients were aged 18 to 65 years and newly diagnosed, with disease duration of less than 2 months. Patients with uncontrolled infections, other autoimmune diseases, pregnancy or lactation were excluded. Diagnoses were established on the basis of clinical symptoms, serum thyroxine and TRAb, thyroid ultrasound, and orbital computed tomography. PBMCs were isolated from 7.5 to 10 ml of fresh peripheral blood by Ficoll-Paque density gradient centrifugation. Total RNA was extracted using Trizol reagent, and RNA quality was assessed on an Agilent 2100 Bioanalyzer.

The chain links TRBV5-1 with TRBJ1-1, and the D gene may be TRBD1, 6 bases matching. The receptor comes from a man in his late teens or twenties with Graves' hyperthyroidism. Input material: blood. The nucleotide sequence is TGCGCCAGCAGCTCCGAAGGGGACACTCCGAACACTGAAGCTTTCTTT. This translates into CASSSEGDTPNTEAFF.